These 10 T cell receptor beta chains came from one sample sequenced in a study of T cell responses to AZD1222 COVID-19 vaccine. Using immunoSEQ multiplex PCR, the repertoire was profiled, and TCRdb retains in-frame clones only, with some absent. The sample shows about 150,000 clones, about 93% of them seen only once. The material was peripheral blood, obtained on day 0 of AZD1222 vaccination. All receptors derive from an adult in good health.

The chain has TRBV28 and TRBJ1-5; 7 nucleotides match TRBD1. V gave up 9 bases and J gave up 2 bases; unmatched junction bases: 7. Germline CDR1 reads MDHEN; CDR2 reads SYDVKM. The CDR3 has 14 amino acids. This CDR3 is CASNRGGGNQPQHF. The CDR3 region has the DNA TGTGCCAGTAACAGGGGTGGTGGCAATCAGCCCCAGCATTTT. Full variable domain (rest looked up from reference TRBV28 and TRBJ1-5): DVKVTQSSRYLVKRTGEKVFLECVQDMDHENMFWYRQDPGLGLRLIYFSYDVKMKEKGDIPEGYSVSREKKERFSLILESASTNQTSMYLCASNRGGGNQPQHFGDGTRLSIL.

The rearrangement links TRBV5-6 to TRBJ1-2, with unresolved D. V was clipped by 1 base and J by 0 bases, with 7 bases between them. CDR1 is SGHDT and CDR2 is YYEEEE in the germline V gene. This CDR3 comprises 14 residues. DNA for the CDR3: TGTGCCAGCAGCTTGCCAGTTACTAACTATGGCTACACCTTC. This sequence encodes CASSLPVTNYGYTF.

This clone was seen just once. This chain connects TRBV7-2 to TRBJ2-1; 11 bases line up with TRBD2. The CDR3 spans 17 residues. V gave up 4 bases and J gave up 3 bases; unmatched junction bases: 8. Germline CDR1 reads SGHTA; CDR2 reads FQGNSA. DNA for the CDR3: TGTGCCAGCAGCTCGGGTAGCGGGAGGGAGAACTACAATGAGCAGTTCTTC. This codes for CASSSGSGRENYNEQFF.

This chain links TRBV10-3 with TRBJ1-2; 9 nucleotides line up with TRBD1. The junction had 7 bases not matched to a gene; V was cut back by 4 bases and J by 7 bases. The germline V gene has CDR1 ENHRY and CDR2 SYGVKD. This CDR3 is 14 amino acids long. The CDR3 protein is CAISVGDRASGYTF. The CDR3 nucleotides are TGTGCCATCAGTGTGGGGGACAGGGCTTCTGGCTACACCTTC.

CDR3 protein: CASSLAPPGTSYEQYF. In nucleotides, the CDR3 is TGTGCCAGCAGCTTAGCCCCTCCCGGGACTAGTTACGAGCAGTACTTC. The rearrangement uses TRBV7-2 and TRBJ2-7; 8 nucleotides agree with TRBD2. With 0 bases clipped from V and 4 bases from J, the junction kept 8 bases outside the gene matches. The CDR3 covers 16 residues. Germline V gene data show CDR1 as SGHTA and CDR2 as FQGNSA.

This rearrangement joins TRBV19 to TRBJ2-7, with D possibly matching TRBD2 (5 bases). In germline, CDR1 is LNHDA, CDR2 SQIVND (reference sequence). The CDR3 runs 16 residues. With 1 base removed from V and 3 bases from J, the gap between germline ends came to 16 bases. CDR3 sequence (DNA): TGTGCCAGTAGTATAGGGAGGTCAGCGGTGGTCTACGAGCAGTACTTC. Protein product: CASSIGRSAVVYEQYF.

The rearrangement links TRBV2 to TRBJ1-6; TRBD1 matches 10 bases. V shed 4 bases, J shed 7 bases, and the junction held 13 bases outside the gene matches. Germline CDR1 reads SNHLY; CDR2 reads FYNNEI. This CDR3 is built from 18 residues. The CDR3 protein is CASSVPGQGNLRNSPLHF. The CDR3 DNA reads TGTGCCAGCAGTGTTCCGGGACAGGGGAACCTACGGAATTCACCCCTCCACTTT.

The chain employs TRBV2 and TRBJ1-5; no firm D call. CDR3 size: 16 residues. Germline CDR1 SNHLY, CDR2 FYNNEI. Between the trimmed V and J ends, which lost 1 base and 0 bases, there was a span of 10 bases. CDR3 region: CASSEGPFISNQPQHF. CDR3 nucleotide sequence: TGTGCCAGCAGTGAAGGACCATTCATTAGCAATCAGCCCCAGCATTTT.

The chain employs TRBV19 and TRBJ2-1; possibly TRBD1 for D (6 bases). The CDR3 covers 13 residues. Germline CDR1 and CDR2: LNHDA and SQIVND (reference sequence). Trimming cost V 8 bases and J 5 bases, with 13 bases left between them. CDR3 region: CASPQGSNNEQFF. CDR3 nucleotides: TGTGCCAGTCCACAGGGTAGTAACAATGAGCAGTTCTTC.

This chain joins TRBV6-5 and TRBJ1-6, with TRBD1 as a possible D gene (5 bases). The CDR3 consists of 13 residues. Germline V gives CDR1 MNHEY, CDR2 SVGAGI. Trimming left V 6 bases short and J 9 bases short, with 12 bases between. The CDR3 coding sequence is TGTGCCAGCAGCCGCCTAGGGGTTTCACCCCTCCACTTT. It translates to CASSRLGVSPLHF.